The 31 T cell receptor beta chains reported below all come from one sample, sequenced in a study of blood T cell repertoires in COVID-19 (dated by TCRdb to the early 2020s). The library relied on the immunoSEQ multiplex PCR assay. Entries here come from immuneACCESS through TCRdb and include only in-frame sequences with V and J called. Some clones fail to appear in such tables; in the studies checked, an unresolved V gene covers under half of the shortfall, and the cause of the remainder is unknown. This sample holds 12,000 or so clones; around four fifths were observed only once. Around 4% of the sample is taken by the ten largest. Sequencing was performed on peripheral blood. Receptor source: an older woman with acute or convalescent COVID-19.

The chain uses TRBV5-1 and TRBJ2-1; 8 bases agree with TRBD1. This CDR3 comprises 14 residues. CDR1 and CDR2 from the germline V gene are SGHRS and YFSETQ. V lost 3 bases to trimming and J lost 4 bases; unmatched junction nucleotides: 3. The CDR3 loop reads CASSWTGRYNEQFF. The CDR3 nucleotides read TGCGCCAGCAGCTGGACAGGGAGGTACAATGAGCAGTTCTTC.

The chain combines TRBV5-5 with TRBJ2-7, with D perhaps TRBD1 (6 bases). Deletions cut 2 bases from V and 1 base from J, with 10 bases between. Germline lookup yields CDR1 SGHKS and CDR2 YYEKEE (reference sequence). The CDR3 consists of 14 residues. The CDR3 loop is CASSFYDRSYEQYF. CDR3 DNA sequence: TGTGCCAGCAGCTTCTACGACAGGTCCTACGAGCAGTACTTC.

The chain links TRBV27 to TRBJ1-2; D perhaps matches TRBD1 (6 bases). Germline-derived CDR1 and CDR2 are MNHEY and SMNVEV (reference sequence). V lost 9 bases to trimming and J lost 6 bases, with 14 bases between them. This CDR3 region has 12 residues. The CDR3 region is CASPGEGNGYTF. The CDR3 DNA is TGTGCCAGTCCAGGGGAGGGGAATGGCTACACCTTC.

The CDR3 reads CASSLLTGINEKLFF. Here the CDR3 DNA reads TGTGCCAGCAGCCTGTTGACAGGGATTAATGAAAAACTGTTTTTT. The chain is built from TRBV7-6 and TRBJ1-4; 7 bases match TRBD1. The CDR3 sequence is 15 residues long. V lost 5 bases and J lost 4; bases outside the gene matches: 7. In germline, CDR1 is SGHVS, CDR2 FNYEAQ.

The V call is TRBV5-6, the J call TRBJ1-3; 7 bases map to TRBD1. This CDR3 contains 16 residues. V shed 2 bases and J 4 bases; nucleotides not matched to a gene: 9. Germline V gene lookup returns CDR1 SGHDT and CDR2 YYEEEE. The CDR3 loop is CASSFQGVSSGNTIYF. In DNA, the CDR3 is TGTGCCAGCAGCTTTCAGGGGGTCTCGTCCGGAAACACCATATATTTT.

The chain employs TRBV27 and TRBJ2-3, with 9 bases matching TRBD2. CDR1 and CDR2 from the germline V gene are MNHEY and SMNVEV (reference sequence). The V gene end was trimmed by 5 bases and the J gene end by 1 base; junction bases not matched to a gene: 7. The CDR3 has 16 amino acids. The CDR3 DNA sequence: TGTGCCAGCAGTCCCGCGACTAGCGGACGCACAGATACGCAGTATTTT. Translation gives CASSPATSGRTDTQYF.

This chain uses TRBV4-1 with TRBJ1-2; 9 nucleotides line up with TRBD1. V trimming: 4 bases; J trimming: 8 bases; junction bases outside the gene matches: 8. Looked up from germline, CDR1 is MGHRA and CDR2 is YSYEKL. CDR3 size: 14 residues. DNA for the CDR3: TGCGCCAGCAGCCTCCCCGGGACAGGGAAGGGCTACACCTTC. Translated, it gives CASSLPGTGKGYTF.

The chain combines TRBV7-8 with TRBJ2-5; 15 bases are shared with TRBD2. V dropped 4 bases and J dropped 1; count of bases not matched to a gene: 4. The CDR3 is 17 residues long. Germline CDR1 reads SGHVS; CDR2 reads FQNEAQ. In DNA, the CDR3 is TGTGCCAGCAGCTGGGGACTAGCGGGGGGCATCCAAGAGACCCAGTACTTC. This codes for CASSWGLAGGIQETQYF.

The chain is built from TRBV2 and TRBJ2-3; 14 bases match TRBD2. CDR1 and CDR2 from the germline V gene are SNHLY and FYNNEI. The CDR3 spans 18 residues. With V trimmed by 8 bases and J by 3 bases, 13 bases remained unmatched. CDR3 DNA sequence: TGTGCCAGCGCGGGACTAGCGGGGGACCTAGGGTTGACAGATACGCAGTATTTT. Amino acid sequence: CASAGLAGDLGLTDTQYF.

The gene calls are TRBV5-1 and TRBJ1-3; D is perhaps TRBD1 (5 bases). This CDR3 region has 17 residues. V gave up 1 base and J gave up 0 bases, with 14 bases separating them. The germline gives CDR1 SGHRS, CDR2 YFSETQ. The CDR3 DNA follows: TGCGCCAGCAGCTTGCTGGGCAGGGCCTTCTCTGGAAACACCATATATTTT. It encodes CASSLLGRAFSGNTIYF.

This chain connects TRBV2 to TRBJ1-2, with TRBD1 matching over 8 bases. Trimming removed 5 bases from V and 7 bases from J; junction bases left unmatched: 6. This CDR3 has 13 amino acids. Per the germline V gene, CDR1 is SNHLY and CDR2 is FYNNEI. The CDR3 bases are TGTGCCAGCAGTTCGACAGGGGTCGGTGGCTACACCTTC. It translates to CASSSTGVGGYTF.

In its sample, this clone was seen a few times. J is TRBJ2-5 and V is TRBV5-1; tentative D call: TRBD1 (5 bases). The CDR3 has 17 amino acids. Trimming took off 3 bases at V and 3 bases at J, with 21 bases between the two ends. Per the germline V gene, CDR1 is SGHRS and CDR2 is YFSETQ. This CDR3 is CASSYGWGRAFEETQYF. The CDR3 region has the DNA TGCGCCAGCAGCTACGGTTGGGGCAGGGCGTTCGAAGAGACCCAGTACTTC. The variable domain in full, completed from reference TRBV5-1 and TRBJ2-5, reads KAGVTQTPRYLIKTRGQQVTLSCSPISGHRSVSWYQQTPGQGLQFLFEYFSETQRNKGNFPGRFSGRQFSNSRSEMNVSTLELGDSALYLCASSYGWGRAFEETQYFGPGTRLLVL.

V usage is TRBV7-8 and J usage is TRBJ2-7; 9 bases line up with TRBD2. In germline, CDR1 is SGHVS, CDR2 FQNEAQ. The CDR3 consists of 15 residues. The V gene end was trimmed by 0 bases and the J gene end by 2 bases; junction bases not matched to a gene: 2. CDR3 residues: CASSLAPSGAYEQYF. The CDR3 bases are TGTGCCAGCAGCTTAGCCCCTAGCGGGGCCTACGAGCAGTACTTC. The complete variable domain, with remaining parts taken from reference TRBV7-8 and TRBJ2-7, reads GAGVSQSPRYKVAKRGQDVALRCDPISGHVSLFWYQQALGQGPEFLTYFQNEAQLDKSGLPSDRFFAERPEGSVSTLKIQRTQQEDSAVYLCASSLAPSGAYEQYFGPGTRLTVT.

V usage is TRBV7-8 and J usage is TRBJ2-7; D unclear. V was cut by 3 bases and J by 9 bases, with 12 bases left in between. This CDR3 region has 12 residues. The germline gives CDR1 SGHVS, CDR2 FQNEAQ. CDR3 sequence reads: CASSFPGLVQYF. CDR3 in DNA: TGTGCCAGCAGCTTTCCGGGTTTGGTGCAGTACTTC.

The chain employs TRBV10-3 and TRBJ2-7, with no clear D. V shed 5 bases and J shed 3 bases, with 11 bases lying between them. Germline loops: CDR1 ENHRY, CDR2 SYGVKD. There are 13 residues in the CDR3. The CDR3 DNA is TGTGCCATCAGTCCGACTGAAGTCTACGAGCAGTACTTC. Translation gives CAISPTEVYEQYF.

The chain has TRBV2 and TRBJ1-3; D is unclear. The CDR3 has 13 residues. The V end was cut by 8 bases, the J end by 0 bases, with 8 bases between. CDR1 SNHLY and CDR2 FYNNEI come from the germline V gene. In nucleotides, the CDR3 is TGTGCCAGCCCCTCGGGCTCTGGAAACACCATATATTTT. This gives the protein CASPSGSGNTIYF. The variable domain in full, with the rest retrieved from reference TRBV2 and TRBJ1-3, is EPEVTQTPSHQVTQMGQEVILRCVPISNHLYFYWYRQILGQKVEFLVSFYNNEISEKSEIFDDQFSVERPDGSNFTLKIRSTKLEDSAMYFCASPSGSGNTIYFGEGSWLTVV.

The rearrangement links TRBV19 to TRBJ1-1; tentatively, D is TRBD1 (5 bases). The CDR3 has 14 residues. Trimming pared 3 bases from V and 3 bases from J, leaving 11 bases between. Germline V gene data show CDR1 as LNHDA and CDR2 as SQIVND (reference sequence). CDR3 residues: CASSIRLGDTEAFF. The CDR3 bases are TGTGCCAGTAGTATCAGATTAGGGGACACTGAAGCTTTCTTT.

The rearrangement uses TRBV18 and TRBJ2-1, with D hard to call. Deletions cut 2 bases from V and 8 bases from J, with 19 bases between. The germline CDR1 and CDR2 sequences are KGHSH and LQKENI. CDR3 length: 16 residues. As DNA, the CDR3 is TGTGCCAGCTCACCAGATCAGTTGGCCTTCTCCCATGAGCAGTTCTTC. Its protein product is CASSPDQLAFSHEQFF.

This rearrangement joins TRBV20-1 to TRBJ1-1, with 8 bases aligning to TRBD1. The V gene's germline CDR1 is DFQATT and CDR2 SNEGSKA (reference sequence). V lost 3 bases, J lost 0 bases, and 12 bases stayed unmatched. CDR3 size: 17 residues. In DNA form, the CDR3 reads TGCAGTGCTAGTATTGCCCTGACAGGGGTCATGAACACTGAAGCTTTCTTT. Translated: CSASIALTGVMNTEAFF.

This clone was seen once. The V and J genes are TRBV11-2 and TRBJ2-2; TRBD1 matches 10 bases. The germline gives CDR1 SGHAT, CDR2 FQNNGV. V dropped 5 bases and J dropped 9; count of bases not matched to a gene: 6. The CDR3 is 14 residues long. CDR3 DNA: TGTGCCAGCAGCCGGGGACAGGGGTTCAGGGAGCTGTTTTTT. It is translated as CASSRGQGFRELFF.

This clone turned up a few times. The chain is built from TRBV9 and TRBJ1-3; 9 bases align to TRBD1. Germline V gene lookup returns CDR1 SGDLS and CDR2 YYNGEE. This CDR3 spans 15 amino acids. The V segment lost 3 bases and the J segment 3 bases; nucleotides outside the gene matches: 4. This CDR3 is CASSAGQGSGNTIYF. DNA of the CDR3: TGTGCCAGCAGCGCGGGACAGGGAAGTGGAAACACCATATATTTT.

The chain couples TRBV10-3 to TRBJ1-5, with D possibly being TRBD1 (6 bases). With 6 bases removed from V and 6 bases from J, the gap between germline ends came to 18 bases. CDR1 is ENHRY, CDR2 SYGVKD, per germline. This CDR3 comprises 15 residues. This CDR3 reads CAISHGGRGSQPQHF. The CDR3 nucleotides are TGTGCCATCAGCCATGGGGGCAGGGGAAGTCAGCCCCAGCATTTT.

V gene TRBV7-9 combines with J gene TRBJ2-3; 8 bases line up with TRBD2. The ends lost 7 bases at V and 0 bases at J; junction bases unmatched: 3. The CDR3 sequence is 14 residues long. Germline V gives CDR1 SEHNR, CDR2 FQNEAQ (reference sequence). The CDR3 DNA reads TGTGCCAGCAACCAGCGGGGGAGCACAGATACGCAGTATTTT. Residues: CASNQRGSTDTQYF.

V usage is TRBV5-1 and J usage is TRBJ2-5; 8 bases are shared with TRBD2. The germline CDR1 and CDR2 sequences are SGHRS and YFSETQ. This CDR3 comprises 17 residues. Trimming removed 0 bases from V and 1 base from J; junction bases left unmatched: 8. CDR3 region: CASSLGGLALLQETQYF. The DNA of the CDR3 is TGCGCCAGCAGCTTGGGCGGACTAGCCCTACTCCAAGAGACCCAGTACTTC.

The gene calls are TRBV6-6 and TRBJ1-6, with a possible D match to TRBD1 (5 bases). CDR1 is MNHNY, CDR2 SVGAGI, per germline (reference sequence). This CDR3 is 14 amino acids long. The V gene lost 2 bases and the J gene lost 10 bases, with 12 bases spanning the gap. The CDR3 nucleotides are TGTGCCAGCAGTTACGGCAGGGTAGAATCACCCCTCCACTTT. This translates into CASSYGRVESPLHF.

J is TRBJ2-3 and V is TRBV19; D is perhaps TRBD2 (7 bases). V dropped 7 bases and J dropped 0 bases, with 14 bases sitting between them. Germline V gives CDR1 LNHDA, CDR2 SQIVND (reference sequence). The CDR3 has 15 residues. The CDR3 spells CASTPAGASTDTQYF. The CDR3 DNA is TGTGCCAGTACACCCGCGGGGGCGAGCACAGATACGCAGTATTTT.

This clone was detected a few times. V gene TRBV20-1 combines with J gene TRBJ1-1, with no clear D. Germline V gene lookup returns CDR1 DFQATT and CDR2 SNEGSKA (reference sequence). The V and J ends lost 3 bases and 3 bases respectively, with 14 bases between them. This CDR3 has 14 amino acids. The CDR3 spells CSASPTGGYTEAFF. DNA of the CDR3: TGCAGTGCTAGTCCAACGGGTGGGTACACTGAAGCTTTCTTT.

The chain joins TRBV30 to TRBJ2-2; TRBD2 matches at 14 bases. After removal of 3 bases from V and 4 bases from J, the junction contained 4 bases not matched to a gene. The CDR3 runs to 16 residues. The germline V gene encodes CDR1 GTSNPN and CDR2 SVGIG (reference sequence). This chain's CDR3 is CAWRGLAGAVTGELFF. DNA of the CDR3: TGTGCCTGGAGGGGACTAGCGGGGGCCGTCACCGGGGAGCTGTTTTTT. Based on the CDR3 plus reference TRBV30 and TRBJ2-2, the full variable domain is SQTIHQWPATLVQPVGSPLSLECTVEGTSNPNLYWYRQAAGRGLQLLFYSVGIGQISSEVPQNLSASRPQDRQFILSSKKLLLSDSGFYLCAWRGLAGAVTGELFFGEGSRLTVL.

On this clone itself: Because the CDR3's place on the DNA is in doubt, the DNA is left out and the CDR3 is given as listed by TCRdb. The rearrangement uses TRBV12-3 or TRBV12-4 and TRBJ1-2; the D call TRBD1 from the table was never checked on the DNA. The length of the CDR3 is 13 amino acids, counting both ends. The CDR3 region is CASSPIVGGGITF.

This chain connects TRBV5-1 to TRBJ2-1; tentatively, D is TRBD1 (6 bases). This CDR3 has 14 residues. Trimming cost V 4 bases and J 2 bases, with 10 bases left between them. The germline gives CDR1 SGHRS, CDR2 YFSETQ. The CDR3 nucleotides are TGCGCCAGCAGCGCAAGGACAGCCTACAATGAGCAGTTCTTC. Its protein is CASSARTAYNEQFF.

The chain recombines TRBV5-6 with TRBJ1-2; 7 bases agree with TRBD1. Germline loops: CDR1 SGHDT, CDR2 YYEEEE. The CDR3 spans 13 residues. V shed 3 bases and J 6 bases; nucleotides not matched to a gene: 5. The CDR3 DNA is TGTGCCAGCAGCTCTACAGGGGTCCATGGCTACACCTTC. Protein sequence: CASSSTGVHGYTF.